The 25 T cell receptor beta chains reported below all come from one sample, sequenced in a study of T cells in Graves' hyperthyroidism and ophthalmopathy. RNA transcripts were the template for amplifying TCR beta CDR3 regions. First-round RT-PCR targeting the TCR CDR3 was performed with the HTBI primer set. TCRdb re-called the multiplex PCR reads through MiXCR, storing one row per CDR3 protein. This sample yields about 540,000 distinct CDR3 sequences, of which under 60% are seen a single time; about 7.8% belongs to the top ten. Input material: peripheral blood or thyroid tissue (not recorded which). The receptors come from a woman aged 18-29 years with Graves' hyperthyroidism.

This clonotype has ten or more counts. The chain recombines TRBV7-9 with TRBJ1-2, with a weak D call TRBD1 (5 bases). Germline loops: CDR1 SEHNR, CDR2 FQNEAQ (reference sequence). This CDR3 contains 15 residues. The V end was cut by 6 bases, the J end by 4 bases, with 18 bases between. CDR3 loop: CASRTRDGTGYGYTF. The CDR3 DNA follows: TGTGCCAGCAGAACAAGGGACGGGACTGGCTATGGCTACACCTTC.

This clonotype came up a few times. The chain carries TRBV24-1 and TRBJ2-3; no clear D. Germline assignment: CDR1 KGHDR and CDR2 SFDVKD. Trimming stripped 5 bases from V and 6 bases from J, with 5 bases between. The CDR3 is 11 residues long. The CDR3 protein is CATSAADTQYF. The CDR3 bases are TGTGCCACCAGTGCAGCGGATACGCAGTATTTT.

Many counts were recorded for this clonotype. V is TRBV5-1 and J is TRBJ1-2; 7 bases fit TRBD1. This CDR3 has 13 amino acids. J was trimmed by 7 bases and V by 4 bases; bases with no gene match: 7. CDR1 is SGHRS and CDR2 is YFSETQ in the germline V gene. CDR3 protein: CASSQTGEGGYTF. The CDR3 DNA reads TGCGCCAGCAGCCAAACAGGGGAAGGTGGCTACACCTTC.

This chain uses TRBV3-1 with TRBJ1-2; perhaps TRBD1 as D (6 bases). This CDR3 contains 12 residues. Trimming removed 6 bases from V and 8 bases from J, with 13 bases in between. CDR1 and CDR2 (germline): LGHDT, YNNKEL (reference sequence). This chain's CDR3 is CASRGVRGGYTF. In DNA, the CDR3 is TGTGCCAGCAGGGGGGTCAGGGGCGGCTACACCTTC. The full variable domain, in which reference TRBV3-1 and TRBJ1-2 provide the parts outside the CDR3, is DTAVSQTPKYLVTQMGNDKSIKCEQNLGHDTMYWYKQDSKKFLKIMFSYNNKELIINETVPNRFSPKSPDKAHLNLHINSLELGDSAVYFCASRGVRGGYTFGSGTRLTVV.

The gene calls are TRBV5-1 and TRBJ2-1; either TRBD1 or TRBD2 may fit D (6 bases each). Trimming cost V 0 bases and J 0 bases, with 13 bases left between them. The germline V gene encodes CDR1 SGHRS and CDR2 YFSETQ. The CDR3 contains 17 residues. CDR3 amino acids: CASSLARGLSSYNEQFF. For the CDR3, the DNA is TGCGCCAGCAGCTTGGCCCGGGGGCTGAGCTCCTACAATGAGCAGTTCTTC.

This rearrangement joins TRBV10-3 to TRBJ2-5; no definite D call. Trimming removed 4 bases from V and 5 bases from J, with 11 bases in between. The CDR3 totals 13 residues. Per germline, CDR1 ENHRY and CDR2 SYGVKD. CDR3 DNA sequence: TGTGCCATCAGTGTTCGCGGAGATGAGACCCAGTACTTC. This codes for CAISVRGDETQYF.

In this sample, this clonotype turned up many times. The chain recombines TRBV5-8 with TRBJ2-5; D perhaps matches TRBD1 (5 bases). This CDR3 is 13 amino acids long. Germline CDR1 is SGHTS and CDR2 is YDEGEE. The V end lost 0 bases, the J end lost 2 bases, and 5 bases lay between the germline ends. The CDR3 DNA is TGTGCCAGCAGCTTGGACAGGCAAGAGACCCAGTACTTC. This codes for CASSLDRQETQYF.

The gene calls are TRBV7-9 and TRBJ2-3; 9 bases are shared with TRBD1. This CDR3 is 15 amino acids long. Germline CDR1 SEHNR, CDR2 FQNEAQ (reference sequence). Trimming at V came to 4 bases and at J to 1 base, leaving 3 bases not matched to a gene. For the CDR3, the DNA is TGTGCCAGCAGCTCCTGGACAGGGGGCACAGATACGCAGTATTTT. It yields the protein CASSSWTGGTDTQYF.

V gene TRBV12-3 or TRBV12-4 combines with J gene TRBJ1-4; no clear D gene. The CDR3 consists of 16 residues. The V end was cut by 7 bases, the J end by 7 bases, with 22 bases between. CDR3 protein: CASKTSVEGLSEKLFF. CDR3 sequence (DNA): TGTGCCAGCAAAACCTCCGTGGAGGGATTATCTGAAAAACTGTTTTTT.

This clonotype appeared many times. V gene TRBV2 combines with J gene TRBJ1-4, with a tentative D call TRBD1 (5 bases). The germline V gene encodes CDR1 SNHLY and CDR2 FYNNEI. With 7 bases removed from V and 8 bases from J, the gap between germline ends came to 17 bases. This CDR3 is built from 14 residues. In DNA, the CDR3 is TGTGCCAGCAAAGGGGTTGCGGCTTTGGAAAAACTGTTTTTT. Its protein is CASKGVAALEKLFF.

The chain carries TRBV7-6 and TRBJ2-7; 7 bases are a match to TRBD1. Unmatched junction bases numbered 9, after V lost 5 bases and J lost 2 bases. The length of the CDR3 is 15 residues. CDR1 is SGHVS and CDR2 is FNYEAQ in the germline V gene. The CDR3 reads CASSSEGQFTYEQYF. For the CDR3, the DNA is TGTGCCAGCAGCAGTGAGGGACAGTTTACCTACGAGCAGTACTTC.

Ten or more counts support this clonotype. The rearrangement uses TRBV7-8 and TRBJ1-2, with a tentative D call TRBD1 (5 bases). The germline V and J ends were trimmed by 5 bases and 4 bases, with 11 bases remaining between them. Germline values: CDR1 SGHVS, CDR2 FQNEAQ. This CDR3 spans 13 amino acids. This CDR3 reads CASSRGLVYGYTF. The CDR3 bases are TGTGCCAGCAGCAGGGGCCTCGTCTATGGCTACACCTTC.

This clonotype showed up many times. The chain couples TRBV27 to TRBJ1-4; 8 bases fit TRBD1. CDR1 is MNHEY, CDR2 SMNVEV, per germline (reference sequence). The CDR3 runs to 15 residues. V lost 7 bases and J lost 7; bases outside the gene matches: 11. In DNA, the CDR3 is TGTGCCAGCACCCCCTCGGACAGGGTCGGTGAAAAACTGTTTTTT. It specifies CASTPSDRVGEKLFF.

J is TRBJ2-2 and V is TRBV30; D may be TRBD2 (5 bases). The germline V and J ends were trimmed by 5 bases and 0 bases, with 10 bases remaining between them. The CDR3 has 14 amino acids. Germline V CDR1 and CDR2: GTSNPN, SVGIG (reference sequence). Here the CDR3 reads CAWERQANTGELFF. The CDR3 coding sequence is TGTGCCTGGGAGCGGCAGGCGAACACCGGGGAGCTGTTTTTT.

The J gene is TRBJ1-3, the V gene TRBV19; the D is unclear. This CDR3 contains 11 residues. Per germline, CDR1 LNHDA and CDR2 SQIVND (reference sequence). The V and J ends lost 6 bases and 6 bases respectively, with 6 bases between them. In DNA form, the CDR3 reads TGTGCCAGTAGGGTCCTAAACACCATATATTTT. The encoded protein is CASRVLNTIYF.

This clonotype appeared many times. The chain is built from TRBV27 and TRBJ1-2; D possibly corresponds to TRBD1 (5 bases). The CDR3 totals 14 residues. V was cut by 5 bases and J by 6 bases, with 16 bases left in between. Germline lookup yields CDR1 MNHEY and CDR2 SMNVEV (reference sequence). As DNA, the CDR3 is TGTGCCAGCAGTCCAATAAGATCACAGGATGGCTACACCTTC. It specifies CASSPIRSQDGYTF.

In this sample, this clonotype turned up many times. This chain uses TRBV5-6 with TRBJ2-6; 8 positions agree with TRBD1. V lost 4 bases, J lost 4 bases, and 1 base stayed unmatched. Germline loops: CDR1 SGHDT, CDR2 YYEEEE. This CDR3 is 14 amino acids long. The CDR3 DNA reads as TGTGCCAGCAGCCAGGGGGCCGGGGCCAACGTCCTGACTTTC. It is translated as CASSQGAGANVLTF. The full variable domain, its missing parts supplied by reference TRBV5-6 and TRBJ2-6, is DAGVTQSPTHLIKTRGQQVTLRCSPKSGHDTVSWYQQALGQGPQFIFQYYEEEERQRGNFPDRFSGHQFPNYSSELNVNALLLGDSALYLCASSQGAGANVLTFGAGSRLTVL.

The chain uses TRBV7-9 and TRBJ2-7; 12 positions match TRBD2. The CDR3 has 15 amino acids. V trimming: 5 bases; J trimming: 5 bases; junction bases outside the gene matches: 7. CDR1 is SEHNR and CDR2 is FQNEAQ in the germline V gene (reference sequence). CDR3 amino acids: CASSRLAGEPNEQYF. CDR3 coding DNA: TGTGCCAGCAGCCGACTAGCGGGAGAGCCCAACGAGCAGTACTTC.

The chain joins TRBV29-1 to TRBJ1-5; TRBD1 might be the D (5 bases). Trimming pared 3 bases from V and 2 bases from J, leaving 11 bases between. The CDR3 covers 14 residues. Per germline, CDR1 SQVTM and CDR2 ANQGSEA. In DNA, the CDR3 is TGCAGCGTTGAGGTCGGGGACGGCAATCAGCCCCAGCATTTT. Encoded protein: CSVEVGDGNQPQHF. Together with reference TRBV29-1 and TRBJ1-5, the CDR3 gives the full variable domain: SAVISQKPSRDICQRGTSLTIQCQVDSQVTMMFWYRQQPGQSLTLIATANQGSEATYESGFVIDKFPISRPNLTFSTLTVSNMSPEDSSIYLCSVEVGDGNQPQHFGDGTRLSIL.

This clonotype was seen once. The chain couples TRBV24-1 to TRBJ2-2; D unresolved. This CDR3 has 16 amino acids. Germline V gene data show CDR1 as KGHDR and CDR2 as SFDVKD. Trimming removed 2 bases at V and 2 bases at J, with 11 bases between. Written as DNA, the CDR3 is TGTGCCACCAGTGATTCAAGGGTGTCAAACACCGGGGAGCTGTTTTTT. This gives the protein CATSDSRVSNTGELFF.

This clonotype came up many times. V and J are TRBV19 and TRBJ1-5; D unclear. Germline loops: CDR1 LNHDA, CDR2 SQIVND (reference sequence). Trimming took off 6 bases at V and 5 bases at J, with 8 bases between the two ends. The CDR3 loop spans 12 amino acids. The CDR3 nucleotides are TGTGCCAGTAGCGACGGCTATCAGCCCCAGCATTTT. Its translation is CASSDGYQPQHF.

This chain joins TRBV20-1 and TRBJ1-2, with a weak D call TRBD1 (5 bases). V lost 3 bases and J lost 4, with 15 bases in between. There are 14 residues in the CDR3. The germline CDR1 and CDR2 sequences are DFQATT and SNEGSKA (reference sequence). The CDR3 spells CSARYSQGSYGYTF. For the CDR3, the DNA is TGCAGTGCTAGGTACTCCCAGGGTTCCTATGGCTACACCTTC.

This chain connects TRBV2 to TRBJ1-4; 8 nucleotides match TRBD1. The CDR3 is 14 amino acids. The germline gives CDR1 SNHLY, CDR2 FYNNEI. V was pared by 3 bases and J by 8 bases, with 5 bases of the junction left unmatched. CDR3 region: CASSERTGKEKLFF. The CDR3 DNA reads as TGTGCCAGCAGTGAGCGGACAGGGAAGGAAAAACTGTTTTTT.

This clonotype has more than one count but fewer than ten. V gene TRBV29-1 combines with J gene TRBJ2-2; no reliable D call. The ends were cut back, 6 bases at V and 1 base at J, with 6 bases in the middle. The CDR3 runs to 12 residues. The germline gives CDR1 SQVTM, CDR2 ANQGSEA. DNA of the CDR3: TGCAGCGTCTTTCAGAACACCGGGGAGCTGTTTTTT. As protein: CSVFQNTGELFF.

This clonotype was recorded many times. The CDR3 DNA follows: TGTGCCATCAGTGAGCAAGCGGGAGGGCCGTACGAGCAGTACTTC. Amino acids: CAISEQAGGPYEQYF. This rearrangement joins TRBV10-3 to TRBJ2-7, with 10 positions matching TRBD2. Per the germline V gene, CDR1 is ENHRY and CDR2 is SYGVKD. The CDR3 runs 15 residues. The V segment lost 2 bases and the J segment 4 bases; nucleotides outside the gene matches: 5.